Sequencing of this T cell receptor beta chain was carried out in a study of OX40 agonist ivuxolimab in advanced cancers. Whole-study context: Participants averaged roughly 60 years of age (range about 23 to 79) and were about 85% male.

Repertoires were generated with immunoSEQ multiplex PCR, while TCRdb's copy carries only in-frame clones and drops some. The profile shows roughly 76,000 clones, approximately 86% of them singletons. This CDR3 comprises 17 residues. CDR1 LGHNA and CDR2 YSLEER come from the germline V gene. V lost 0 bases and J lost 2, with 13 bases in between. The rearrangement joins TRBV4-3 to TRBJ2-2, with D maybe TRBD2 (5 bases). Source: CD4+ or CD8+ T cells sorted from blood, taken in a trial of the OX40 agonist ivuxolimab. This clonotype originated in an adult with an advanced solid tumor such as melanoma, head and neck, liver or kidney cancer. CDR3 in DNA: TGCGCCAGCAGCCAAGATTGGGAGCTAGGTAACACCGGGGAGCTGTTTTTT. It specifies CASSQDWELGNTGELFF.